Listed below are T cell receptor beta chains from one sample, sequenced in a study of siplizumab effects on memory and regulatory T cells. This table comes from immunoSEQ multiplex PCR, and its TCRdb copy is limited to in-frame clones, with some not included. The sample shows 100,000 or so clones, approximately 91% of them seen only once. Sequencing used CD4+ T cells sorted from blood. The receptors come from a human donor in good health. Some clones in this sample may be carry-over from other donors' samples. Both conserved end residues are part of each CDR3. The D gene is left open where the match is weak. Clone size is stated in some rows and not others, as once, few, many or a class when expanded.

>-|TRBV5-6|TRBJ2-5|-
TGTGCCAGCAGTTTACAAGAGACCCAGTACTTC
CASSLQETQYF
>TRBD1|TRBV30|TRBJ1-1|-
TGTGCCTGGAGTTCAAGCCTAGGTTACAGGGGGTTGAGGAACACTGAAGCTTTCTTT
CAWSSSLGYRGLRNTEAFF
>-|TRBV5-1|TRBJ2-7|-
TGCGCCAGCAGCTTGGATGGGACGGTGTCCTACGAGCAGTACTTC
CASSLDGTVSYEQYF
>-|TRBV15|TRBJ2-2|-
TGTGCCACCAGCAACACCCAGGGTAGTGTTCCCGGGGAGCTGTTTTTT
CATSNTQGSVPGELFF
>TRBD2|TRBV19|TRBJ2-3|-
TGTGCCAGTAGTTCGCCGGGACTAGCGAATGGTGATACGCAGTATTTT
CASSSPGLANGDTQYF
>-|TRBV1|TRBJ2-5|-
TGCACCAGCAGCCAAACTCCCCCAACGGAAGCACAAGAGACCCAGTACTTC
CTSSQTPPTEAQETQYF
>TRBD1|TRBV6-4|TRBJ1-1|-
TGTGCCAGCAGTCCCACTTGGACAGGGAACACTGAAGCTTTCTTT
CASSPTWTGNTEAFF
>-|TRBV5-5|TRBJ2-5|-
TGTGCCAGCAGCTTTGGGGGGCTGGTAGAGACCCAGTACTTC
CASSFGGLVETQYF
>TRBD1|TRBV7-6|TRBJ2-7|-
TGTGCCAGCAGCTTAGCTTGGGACAGCTACGAGCAGTACTTC
CASSLAWDSYEQYF
>TRBD2|TRBV18|TRBJ2-7|-
TGTGCCAGCTCCCGAACAGGGACTAGCGGAGACTACGAGCAGTACTTC
CASSRTGTSGDYEQYF
>-|TRBV28|TRBJ1-2|-
TGTGCCACCGAGAACGGGGCGTATGGCTACACCTTC
CATENGAYGYTF
>TRBD1|TRBV11-2|TRBJ2-2|few
TGTGCCAGCAGCTTCACCCCTCCTCGGCAGGGGGACACCGGGGAGCTGTTTTTT
CASSFTPPRQGDTGELFF
>-|TRBV9|TRBJ1-4|-
TGTGCCAGCAGCGCCGTTGAGACAACTAATGAAAAACTGTTTTTT
CASSAVETTNEKLFF
>-|TRBV11-1|TRBJ1-2|-
TGTGCCAGCAGCAAAAGGGATGGCTACACCTTC
CASSKRDGYTF
>TRBD1|TRBV19|TRBJ1-5|-
TGTGCCAGTAGTACGGGGACAGGGGAAGGACAGCCCCAGCATTTT
CASSTGTGEGQPQHF
>TRBD2|TRBV5-1|TRBJ2-3|-
TGCGCCAGCAGTACCCCTAGCGGGCGCACAGATACGCAGTATTTT
CASSTPSGRTDTQYF
>-|TRBV6-5|TRBJ1-1|-
TGTGCCAGCAATTACGATATCAAGTATAAAGCTTTCTTT
CASNYDIKYKAFF
>-|TRBV6-1|TRBJ1-5|-
TGTGCCAGCAGTGAACTCAGGTTTGGAACCCGCAATCAGCCCCAGCATTTT
CASSELRFGTRNQPQHF
>-|TRBV25-1|TRBJ2-2|few
TGTGCCAGCAGTGATTGGACATTTAACGTGAACGGGGAGCTGTTTTTT
CASSDWTFNVNGELFF
>TRBD1|TRBV5-4|TRBJ2-7|-
TGTGCCAGCAGCTTTAGGACAGGGTCCTACGAGCAGTACTTC
CASSFRTGSYEQYF
>TRBD2|TRBV7-2|TRBJ2-3|-
TGTGCCAGCAGCCCAAAGCGGGGATTCACAGATACGCAGTATTTT
CASSPKRGFTDTQYF
>-|TRBV28|TRBJ2-7|few
TGTGCCAGCAGTTCCCCCCCGGGCCTATCCTACGAGCAGTACTTC
CASSSPPGLSYEQYF
>-|TRBV5-5|TRBJ2-5|few
TGTGCCAGCAGCTTCGTAGGCAGGGGAGAGACCCAGTACTTC
CASSFVGRGETQYF
>-|TRBV28|TRBJ2-7|-
TGTGCCAGCAGTCCGCCCACCCAATTCCGGGAGCAGTACTTC
CASSPPTQFREQYF
>-|TRBV6-6|TRBJ2-7|-
TGTGCCAGCGGAACACCTGTAGGACAATCGTACGAGCAGTACTTC
CASGTPVGQSYEQYF
>TRBD1|TRBV19|TRBJ2-7|-
TGTGCCAGTACCTCCTCGGACAGGGATAGGAACGAGCAGTACTTC
CASTSSDRDRNEQYF
>TRBD2|TRBV10-3|TRBJ2-1|-
TGTGCCACCCGATCCGGACTAGCGGGAGGGCCGTCCTACAATGAGCAGTTCTTC
CATRSGLAGGPSYNEQFF
>-|TRBV6-6|TRBJ2-5|few
TGTGCCAGCAGCCAGGGCAGTCTGGAGACCCAGTACTTC
CASSQGSLETQYF
>TRBD2|TRBV19|TRBJ2-1|-
TGTGCCAGTAGTATACGAGCGGGAGGTCCCAATGAGCAGTTCTTC
CASSIRAGGPNEQFF
>-|TRBV6-1|TRBJ2-7|-
TGTGCCAGCAGAGATTTGTCTAGCACTCCCTACGAGCAGTACTTC
CASRDLSSTPYEQYF
>-|TRBV7-9|TRBJ2-2|-
TGTGCCAGCAGCCGTGGACAAGACCTCACCGGGGAGCTGTTTTTT
CASSRGQDLTGELFF
>-|TRBV5-4|TRBJ2-5|-
TGTGCCAGCAGCTTGTGGGCTTCTAAGGGTCAGGCCCAGTACTTC
CASSLWASKGQAQYF
>TRBD2|TRBV6-4|TRBJ2-1|-
TGTGCCAGCAGTGTGGGACTAGTGACCAATGAGCAGTTCTTC
CASSVGLVTNEQFF
>-|TRBV6-5|TRBJ2-2|-
TGTGCCAGCAGTACGAGGCCCGGAAACACCGGGGAGCTGTTTTTT
CASSTRPGNTGELFF
>-|TRBV10-3|TRBJ1-4|-
TGTGCCATCAGTCCCCAAGGACAGCCTAATGAAAAACTGTTTTTT
CAISPQGQPNEKLFF
>TRBD1|TRBV28|TRBJ1-4|once
TGTGCCAGCAGGTTGACAGGGACAGAAAAACTGTTTTTT
CASRLTGTEKLFF
>-|TRBV28|TRBJ2-2|-
TGTGCCAGCAGTTTATCAACCGGGGCGAACACCGGGGAGCTGTTTTTT
CASSLSTGANTGELFF
>-|TRBV9|TRBJ2-1|-
TGTGCCAGCAGCGTAGAGAGGACGCCCTACAATGAGCAGTTCTTC
CASSVERTPYNEQFF
>-|TRBV28|TRBJ2-4|-
TGTGCCAGCAGTTTACAGGGAACCAAAAACATTCAGTACTTC
CASSLQGTKNIQYF
>-|TRBV7-2|TRBJ2-7|-
TGTGCCAGCAGCTTAGAACTTGTGGGGGGCGAGCAGTACTTC
CASSLELVGGEQYF
>-|TRBV7-9|TRBJ2-1|-
TGTGCCAGCAGTTCCAGCGTGAGACTAGAATACCATGAGCAGTTCTTC
CASSSSVRLEYHEQFF
>-|TRBV23-1|TRBJ2-5|-
TGCGCCAGCAGTCAACAAGACTACCAAGAGACCCAGTACTTC
CASSQQDYQETQYF
>TRBD1|TRBV6-5|TRBJ1-2|-
TGTGCCAGCAGTTACTCCGGGACAGGAGCCTATGGCTACACCTTC
CASSYSGTGAYGYTF
>TRBD1|TRBV10-2|TRBJ2-5|-
TGCGCCAGCAGCCTTGAGGGGGCCCTGTACCAAGAGACCCAGTACTTC
CASSLEGALYQETQYF
>TRBD2|TRBV6-4|TRBJ2-1|-
TGTGCCAGCAGCGGACTAGCGGCGTACAATGAGCAGTTCTTC
CASSGLAAYNEQFF
>-|TRBV29-1|TRBJ2-5|-
TGCAGCGTTGGGGAGGAGCTGGCGGTGATCCAAGAGACCCAGTACTTC
CSVGEELAVIQETQYF
>-|TRBV7-6|TRBJ2-7|-
TGTGCCAGCAGTCTTACTGCCAGGGCCCACGAGCAGTACTTC
CASSLTARAHEQYF
>-|TRBV7-3|TRBJ1-6|-
TGTGCCAGCAGCTTAAAGGGTTTAGATTCACCCCTCCACTTT
CASSLKGLDSPLHF
>TRBD2|TRBV11-2|TRBJ2-3|-
TGTGCCAGCAGCTTAGATCTAGCGGTTAGCACAGATACGCAGTATTTT
CASSLDLAVSTDTQYF
>-|TRBV6-5|TRBJ2-1|-
TGTGCCAGCAGTTTCGGCGGGACCTCCTACAATGAGCAGTTCTTC
CASSFGGTSYNEQFF
>TRBD2|TRBV5-1|TRBJ2-7|-
TGCGCCAGCAGCTTGGCAGCGGGAGTCCACGAGCAGTACTTC
CASSLAAGVHEQYF
>TRBD1|TRBV5-8|TRBJ1-3|once
TGTGCCAGCAGCTCAGGGACAGCTCGAAACACCATATATTTT
CASSSGTARNTIYF
>-|TRBV5-4|TRBJ1-2|-
TGTGCCAGCAGCTTGGAGGGTTTATCTAACTATGGCTACACCTTC
CASSLEGLSNYGYTF